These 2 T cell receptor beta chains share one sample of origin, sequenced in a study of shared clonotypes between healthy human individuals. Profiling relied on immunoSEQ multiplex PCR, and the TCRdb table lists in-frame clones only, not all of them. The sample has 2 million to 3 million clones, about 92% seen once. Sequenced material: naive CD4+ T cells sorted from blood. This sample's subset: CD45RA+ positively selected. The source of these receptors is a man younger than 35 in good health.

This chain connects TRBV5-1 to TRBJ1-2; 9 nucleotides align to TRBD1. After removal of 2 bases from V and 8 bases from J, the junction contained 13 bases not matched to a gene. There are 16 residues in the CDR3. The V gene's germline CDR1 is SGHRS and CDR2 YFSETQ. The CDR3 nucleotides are TGCGCCAGCAGCTTAACAACCGGGACAGGGACGGGAGGCTACACCTTC. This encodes CASSLTTGTGTGGYTF.

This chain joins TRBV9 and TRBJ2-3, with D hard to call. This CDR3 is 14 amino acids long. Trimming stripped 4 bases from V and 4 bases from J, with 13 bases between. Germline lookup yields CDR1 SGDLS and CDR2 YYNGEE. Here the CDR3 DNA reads TGTGCCAGCAGCCCAAATATAGGAGCAGATACGCAGTATTTT. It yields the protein CASSPNIGADTQYF. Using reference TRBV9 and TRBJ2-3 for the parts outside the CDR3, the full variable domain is DSGVTQTPKHLITATGQRVTLRCSPRSGDLSVYWYQQSLDQGLQFLIQYYNGEERAKGNILERFSAQQFPDLHSELNLSSLELGDSALYFCASSPNIGADTQYFGPGTRLTVL.